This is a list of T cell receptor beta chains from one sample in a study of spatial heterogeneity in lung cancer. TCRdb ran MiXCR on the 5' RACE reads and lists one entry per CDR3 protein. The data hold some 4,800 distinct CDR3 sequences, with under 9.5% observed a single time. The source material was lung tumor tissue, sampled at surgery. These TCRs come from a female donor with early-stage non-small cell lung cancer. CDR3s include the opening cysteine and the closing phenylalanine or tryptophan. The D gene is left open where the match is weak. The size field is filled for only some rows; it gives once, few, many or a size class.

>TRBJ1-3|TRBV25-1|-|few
TGTGCCAGCAGTGCCACAGGACTCGGAAACACCATATATTTT
CASSATGLGNTIYF
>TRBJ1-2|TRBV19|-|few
TGTGCCAGTAGTATTTTTGGGGGCGATGGCTACACCTTC
CASSIFGGDGYTF
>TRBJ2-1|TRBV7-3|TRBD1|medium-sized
TGTGCCAGCAGCTCCCAACCCGGGACAGGTATCCACAATGAGCAGTTCTTC
CASSSQPGTGIHNEQFF
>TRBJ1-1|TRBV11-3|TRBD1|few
TGTGCCAGCAGCCCAGGACAGGGCTGGGGAGCTTTCTTT
CASSPGQGWGAFF
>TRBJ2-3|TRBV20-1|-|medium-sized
TGCAGTGCTAGTTTTGGTGGCCGTAGCACAGATACGCAGTATTTT
CSASFGGRSTDTQYF
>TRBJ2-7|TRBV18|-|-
TGTGCCAGCTCACCACCGTGGGGCTCCTACGAGCAGTACTTC
CASSPPWGSYEQYF
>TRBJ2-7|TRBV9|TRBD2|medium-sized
TGTGCCAGCAGCGTAGGACTAGCATCCGAGCAGTACTTC
CASSVGLASEQYF
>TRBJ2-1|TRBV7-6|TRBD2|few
TGTGCCAGCAGCCCTAGGGGCTTTAGCGGGGGCAATGAGCAGTTCTTC
CASSPRGFSGGNEQFF
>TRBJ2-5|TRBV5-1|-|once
TGCGCCAGCAGCCCCGGGACTCTCCAAGAGACCCAGTACTTC
CASSPGTLQETQYF
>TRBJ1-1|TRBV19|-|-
TGTGCCAGTAGCCCCCCCACAGGGATCTACACTGAAGCTTTCTTT
CASSPPTGIYTEAFF
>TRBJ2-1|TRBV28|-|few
TGTGCCAGCAGTTTTGGTGTTGCCCGGGGTGACAATGAGCAGTTCTTC
CASSFGVARGDNEQFF
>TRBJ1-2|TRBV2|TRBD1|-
TGTGCCAGCAGGGACGGACAGGGGAGGGCCTATGGCTACACCTTC
CASRDGQGRAYGYTF
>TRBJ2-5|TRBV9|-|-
TGTGCCAGCATGGGTCCCTCAGGGACCCAGTACTTC
CASMGPSGTQYF
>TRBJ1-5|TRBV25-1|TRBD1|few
TGTGCCAGCAGTGGAACAGGGGGCAGGTACGGTCAGCCCCAGCATTTT
CASSGTGGRYGQPQHF
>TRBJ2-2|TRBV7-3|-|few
TGTGCCAGCAGCCCTCAGGGCAGCACCGGGGAGCTGTTTTTT
CASSPQGSTGELFF
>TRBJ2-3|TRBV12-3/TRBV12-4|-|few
TGTGCCAGCAGTTTAGGGACAGCGGATACGCAGTATTTT
CASSLGTADTQYF
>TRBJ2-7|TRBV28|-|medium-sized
TGTGCCAGCAGGCTTCCGGGCCATAGTCCCTACGAGCAGTACTTC
CASRLPGHSPYEQYF
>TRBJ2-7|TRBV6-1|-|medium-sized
TGTGCCAGCAACCTCGCCTACCTAACCCACGAGCAGTACTTC
CASNLAYLTHEQYF
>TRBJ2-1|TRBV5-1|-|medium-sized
TGCGCCAGCAGCTTGGGCAATGAGCAGTTCTTC
CASSLGNEQFF
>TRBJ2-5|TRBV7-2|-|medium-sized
TGTGCCAGCAGCTCCCCCCTGGGGGGGCGCTGGGAGACCCAGTACTTC
CASSSPLGGRWETQYF
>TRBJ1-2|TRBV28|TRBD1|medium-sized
TGTGCCAGCAGCCTTACCGGGACAGGCTATGGCTACACCTTC
CASSLTGTGYGYTF
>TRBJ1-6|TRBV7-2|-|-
TGTGCCAGCAGCTTAGGTTTAGGGCTCGATTCACCCCTCCACTTT
CASSLGLGLDSPLHF
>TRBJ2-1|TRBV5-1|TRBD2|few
TGCGCCAGCAGCTTGGCTGGACTAGAGTTAACTGAGCAGTTCTTC
CASSLAGLELTEQFF
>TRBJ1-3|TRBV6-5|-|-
TGTGCCAGCAGTGCAGGGGACACTAAGGGAAACACCATATATTTT
CASSAGDTKGNTIYF
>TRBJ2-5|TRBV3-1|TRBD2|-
TGTGCCAGCAGCCAAGGACTAGCGGGACCAACAGAGACCCAGTACTTC
CASSQGLAGPTETQYF
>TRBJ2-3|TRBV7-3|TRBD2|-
TGTGCCAGCAGCCCAGGTTCTAGCGGGGTCCACACAGATACGCAGTATTTT
CASSPGSSGVHTDTQYF
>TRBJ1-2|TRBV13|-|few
TGTGCCAGCAGCTTAGAGGTTTCTAACTATGGCTACACCTTC
CASSLEVSNYGYTF
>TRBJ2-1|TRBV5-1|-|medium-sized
TGCGCCAGCAGCCCGACAGACAATGAGCAGTTCTTC
CASSPTDNEQFF
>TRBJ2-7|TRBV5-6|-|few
TGTGCCAGCAGCTTGGGGGTCAGATCCTACGAGCAGTACTTC
CASSLGVRSYEQYF
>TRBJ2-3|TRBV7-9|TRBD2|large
TGTGCCAGCAGCTTGGGACTAGAAAACCCCACAGATACGCAGTATTTT
CASSLGLENPTDTQYF
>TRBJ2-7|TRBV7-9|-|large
TGTGCCAGCAGCTTATTCCGGGACGGATCCTACGAGCAGTACTTC
CASSLFRDGSYEQYF
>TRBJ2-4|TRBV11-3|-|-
TGTGCCAGCAGCTTAGAAGCCGGCAGTCGCATTCAGTACTTC
CASSLEAGSRIQYF
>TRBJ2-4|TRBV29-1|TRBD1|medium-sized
TGCAGCGGTTCACAGGGGGCAACGAACATTCAGTACTTC
CSGSQGATNIQYF
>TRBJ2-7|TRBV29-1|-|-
TGCAGCGTTGTTCTCACAGCCTACGAGCAGTACTTC
CSVVLTAYEQYF
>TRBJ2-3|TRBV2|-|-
TGTGCCAGCAGTGGAGGGACAAAAAGAAGCACAGATACGCAGTATTTT
CASSGGTKRSTDTQYF
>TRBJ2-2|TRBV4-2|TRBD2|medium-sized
TGTGCCAGCAGCCGCTTCGACGGACTAGCCTTAACCGGGGAGCTGTTTTTT
CASSRFDGLALTGELFF
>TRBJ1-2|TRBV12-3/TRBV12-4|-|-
TGTGCCAGCAGTTTAGCGATGTTGACCACCTTC
CASSLAMLTTF
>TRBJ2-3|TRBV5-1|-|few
TGCGCCAGCAGTCGCTCCGGGGCTAGCACAGATACGCAGTATTTT
CASSRSGASTDTQYF
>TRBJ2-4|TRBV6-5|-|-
TGTGCCAGCAGTCCCGCCTCGGCGAACATTCAGTACTTC
CASSPASANIQYF
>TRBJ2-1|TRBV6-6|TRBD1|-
TGTGCCAGCAGTTATGGGGCGACAGGGGCTTTAAACAATGAGCAGTTCTTC
CASSYGATGALNNEQFF
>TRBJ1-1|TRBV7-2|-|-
TGTGCCAGCAGCTTAGCAGGGAACACTGAAGCTTTCTTT
CASSLAGNTEAFF
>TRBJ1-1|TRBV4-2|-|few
TGTGCCAGCAGCCCGCAGAACAGGGCATCCACTGAAGCTTTCTTT
CASSPQNRASTEAFF
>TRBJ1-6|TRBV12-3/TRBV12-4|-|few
TGTGCCAGCAGTTTGTTCCCTAAGGGCAGCTCCTATAATTCACCCCTCCACTTT
CASSLFPKGSSYNSPLHF
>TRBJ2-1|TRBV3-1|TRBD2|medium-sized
TGTGCCAGCAGCTCGGGACTAGCGGGGGCCCCCGACAATGAGCAGTTCTTC
CASSSGLAGAPDNEQFF
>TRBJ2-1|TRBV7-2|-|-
TGTGCCAGCAGCTTAGAAGCAGAAAATGAGCAGTTCTTC
CASSLEAENEQFF
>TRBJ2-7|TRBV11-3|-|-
TGTGCCAGCAGCTTACGGACGGGACACCACGAGCAGTACTTC
CASSLRTGHHEQYF
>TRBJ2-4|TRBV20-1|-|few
TGCAGTGCTGGTCCATTGGCGGACCTGAAAAACATTCAGTACTTC
CSAGPLADLKNIQYF
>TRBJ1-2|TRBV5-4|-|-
TGTGCCAGCAGCTTGGATAACTATGGCTACACCTTC
CASSLDNYGYTF